The clone carrying this T cell receptor (beta chain) was detected only a few times. Its specificity is not known. The source of the sample is a study of shared clonotypes between healthy human individuals. Study as a whole: The people who gave samples were a couple of women and three men aged 18 to 49.

Only CD45RO-negative cells positively selected for CCR7 counted as naive CD8 cells, so terminally differentiated effector memory CD45RA+ cells were excluded. The V gene's germline CDR1 is MNHEY and CDR2 SMNVEV (reference sequence). The CDR3 has 15 amino acids. Trimming cost V 6 bases and J 5 bases; bases outside gene matches: 7. Study conclusions and caveats: Among donors, the sharing of clonotypes was expected to be influenced by sequencing depth. Naive CD4 clonotype sharing across four donors was about 5.3%.

The protocol was immunoSEQ multiplex PCR, while the TCRdb copy is restricted to in-frame clones and leaves out a portion. The table records about 2.1 million clones, about 94% of them present only once. This clonotype was obtained from a man younger than 35 in good health. Some clones in this sample may be carry-over from other donors' samples. The sample comprised naive CD8+ T cells from PBMCs. V is TRBV27 and J is TRBJ2-2, with 9 bases identical to TRBD1. CDR3 coding DNA: TGTGCCAGCAGCCCCGGACAGGGGCAGACCGGGGAGCTGTTTTTT. It specifies CASSPGQGQTGELFF.